This T cell receptor (beta chain) comes out of a study of blood T cell repertoires in COVID-19. Produced via immunoSEQ multiplex PCR; TCRdb's table is partial and in-frame only. The data contain 80,000 to 100,000 clones, about 77% of them singletons. Germline CDR1 is SNHLY and CDR2 is FYNNEI. The CDR3 is 13 amino acids. With 7 bases clipped from V and 7 bases from J, the junction kept 9 bases outside the gene matches. The sample comprised peripheral blood. This rearrangement joins TRBV2 to TRBJ2-7; 8 bases map to TRBD1. The clonotype was recovered from a human donor in a cohort sampled during active COVID-19. The CDR3 DNA reads as TGTGCCAGCATCGCCCAGGGGGCGGGGGAGCAGTACTTC. This gives the protein CASIAQGAGEQYF.